Below are 29 T cell receptor beta chains sequenced from a single sample in a study of T-cell memory formation after mild COVID-19. TCRdb processed the 5' RACE reads anew with MiXCR; each CDR3 protein has one entry. This sample has under 200,000 distinct CDR3 sequences, with over 10% found just once. The sample consisted of PBMCs or a T cell subset sorted from them (not recorded which). The receptors stem from a man aged 18-30 years who had mild COVID-19 (a few samples of this study predate the infection). Cell type and time point are not known.

This clonotype was seen more than once but under ten times. This rearrangement joins TRBV6-6 to TRBJ1-6; a possible D gene is TRBD1 (5 bases). The CDR3 length is 17 residues. Germline-derived CDR1 and CDR2 are MNHNY and SVGAGI (reference sequence). The V end lost 0 bases, the J end lost 8 bases, and 17 bases lay between the germline ends. The CDR3 region is CASSYSRRQGTDSPLHF. The CDR3 nucleotides are TGTGCCAGCAGTTACTCGCGTCGGCAGGGTACGGATTCACCCCTCCACTTT.

This clonotype has only a few counts. This chain uses TRBV29-1 with TRBJ2-3, with a possible D match to TRBD2 (5 bases). The V end lost 4 bases, the J end lost 2 bases, and 10 bases lay between the germline ends. The CDR3 runs to 13 residues. Germline values: CDR1 SQVTM, CDR2 ANQGSEA. CDR3: CSVVGGSTDTQYF. For the CDR3, the DNA is TGCAGCGTTGTGGGCGGGTCCACAGATACGCAGTATTTT.

The chain employs TRBV7-2 and TRBJ2-1; D may be TRBD1 (6 bases). The V end was cut by 3 bases, the J end by 9 bases, with 9 bases between. Germline loops: CDR1 SGHTA, CDR2 FQGNSA. CDR3 size: 12 residues. The CDR3 DNA reads TGTGCCAGCAGCTTCAGAGGGGGTGAGCAGTTCTTC. It is translated as CASSFRGGEQFF.

This clonotype came up a few times. This chain connects TRBV5-1 to TRBJ2-1; tentatively, D is TRBD1 (6 bases). CDR1 is SGHRS and CDR2 is YFSETQ in the germline V gene. The CDR3 sequence is 14 residues long. Trimming stripped 5 bases from V and 2 bases from J, with 11 bases between. DNA for the CDR3: TGCGCCAGCAGGGATGGACAGCCCTACAATGAGCAGTTCTTC. Its translation: CASRDGQPYNEQFF.

The chain recombines TRBV18 with TRBJ2-1; 10 bases fit TRBD2. The CDR3 contains 16 residues. After removal of 6 bases from V and 0 bases from J, the junction contained 5 bases not matched to a gene. The germline CDR1 and CDR2 sequences are KGHSH and LQKENI. CDR3 sequence: CASSMPSGGSYNEQFF. The CDR3 DNA reads TGTGCCAGCTCGATGCCTAGCGGGGGCTCCTACAATGAGCAGTTCTTC.

V is TRBV5-1 and J is TRBJ2-2; tentative D call: TRBD2 (5 bases). The CDR3 has 13 amino acids. The V end was cut by 0 bases, the J end by 8 bases, with 8 bases between. Germline assignment: CDR1 SGHRS and CDR2 YFSETQ. Here the CDR3 reads CASSLDRGGELFF. DNA for the CDR3: TGCGCCAGCAGCTTGGATCGGGGAGGGGAGCTGTTTTTT.

The chain recombines TRBV7-2 with TRBJ1-2; D call uncertain. V was pared by 5 bases and J by 2 bases, with 12 bases between. The CDR3 covers 14 residues. Germline loops: CDR1 SGHTA, CDR2 FQGNSA. CDR3 DNA: TGTGCCAGCAGCCTCCCGATGATGAACTATGGCTACACCTTC. Translation: CASSLPMMNYGYTF.

This clonotype occurred many times. The chain joins TRBV7-9 to TRBJ2-4; tentative D call: TRBD2 (7 bases). CDR1 and CDR2 from the germline V gene are SEHNR and FQNEAQ (reference sequence). The CDR3 has 16 residues. The germline V and J ends were trimmed by 5 bases and 8 bases, with 22 bases remaining between them. In nucleotides, the CDR3 is TGTGCCAGCAGCCCAAACGCCCGGGTAGGGGGGGACATTCAGTACTTC. Protein product: CASSPNARVGGDIQYF.

This clonotype was detected ten times or more. This chain joins TRBV7-2 and TRBJ1-3; D perhaps matches TRBD1 (6 bases). There are 12 residues in the CDR3. V lost 5 bases and J 8 bases, leaving 10 bases between the germline ends. CDR1 and CDR2 from the germline V gene are SGHTA and FQGNSA. The CDR3: CASSEQGHTIYF. The CDR3 DNA reads TGTGCCAGCAGCGAACAGGGACACACCATATATTTT.

This chain joins TRBV12-3 or TRBV12-4 and TRBJ2-7, with D perhaps matching TRBD2 (6 bases). The CDR3 consists of 14 residues. V lost 2 bases to trimming and J lost 4 bases, with 12 bases between them. The CDR3 reads CASSLYRREYEQYF. In DNA, the CDR3 is TGTGCCAGCAGTTTATATAGGAGGGAGTACGAGCAGTACTTC.

The V gene is TRBV5-5, the J gene TRBJ2-7, with 7 nucleotides matching TRBD1. The CDR3 runs 15 residues. Germline CDR1 reads SGHKS; CDR2 reads YYEKEE (reference sequence). The V and J ends lost 1 base and 2 bases, in that order; junction bases with no gene match: 6. CDR3 residues: CASSLSQGVPYEQYV. The CDR3 DNA reads TGTGCCAGCAGCTTGAGTCAGGGGGTGCCCTACGAGCAGTACGTC.

This clonotype was recorded a few times. The rearrangement links TRBV5-6 to TRBJ2-6, with 7 bases matching TRBD2. Germline CDR1 SGHDT, CDR2 YYEEEE. The V and J ends lost 4 bases and 2 bases, in that order; junction bases with no gene match: 6. This CDR3 region has 16 residues. The CDR3 nucleotides read TGTGCCAGCAGCCTTGGGAGGGCAACTGGGGCCAACGTCCTGACTTTC. Protein: CASSLGRATGANVLTF.

This clonotype was seen a few times. DNA for the CDR3: TGTGCCAGCAGTAGTATTTACCCGAAGAACACTGAAGCTTTCTTT. Its protein product is CASSSIYPKNTEAFF. The chain is built from TRBV12-3 or TRBV12-4 and TRBJ1-1, with no clear D. With 5 bases removed from V and 1 base from J, the gap between germline ends came to 14 bases. The CDR3 contains 15 residues.

The chain uses TRBV5-1 and TRBJ2-3, with D perhaps TRBD1 (5 bases). The CDR3 covers 14 residues. Per the germline V gene, CDR1 is SGHRS and CDR2 is YFSETQ. The germline V and J ends were trimmed by 0 bases and 6 bases, with 11 bases remaining between them. The CDR3 protein is CASSLVGPGDTQYF. Here the CDR3 DNA reads TGCGCCAGCAGCTTGGTGGGGCCCGGGGATACGCAGTATTTT.

This clonotype was detected a few times. The genes are TRBV29-1 and TRBJ1-2; D gene uncertain. The CDR3 spans 14 residues. V was pared by 5 bases and J by 4 bases, with 17 bases between. Per germline, CDR1 SQVTM and CDR2 ANQGSEA. The CDR3 nucleotides are TGCAGCGTTCCCGAACTTAACCCTCTCTATGGCTACACCTTC. It is translated as CSVPELNPLYGYTF. The full variable domain, rest sourced from reference TRBV29-1 and TRBJ1-2, is SAVISQKPSRDICQRGTSLTIQCQVDSQVTMMFWYRQQPGQSLTLIATANQGSEATYESGFVIDKFPISRPNLTFSTLTVSNMSPEDSSIYLCSVPELNPLYGYTFGSGTRLTVV.

This chain uses TRBV28 with TRBJ2-3; TRBD1 matches 7 bases. The germline gives CDR1 MDHEN, CDR2 SYDVKM. The V gene end was trimmed by 10 bases and the J gene end by 0 bases; junction bases not matched to a gene: 10. The CDR3 is 15 residues long. The CDR3 region is CATSPRDRSTDTQYF. CDR3 DNA sequence: TGTGCCACCTCTCCCCGGGACAGAAGCACAGATACGCAGTATTTT.

The V and J genes are TRBV5-1 and TRBJ2-1; D is perhaps TRBD1 or TRBD2 (6 bases each). Germline V gene sequence: CDR1 SGHRS, CDR2 YFSETQ. The CDR3 length is 18 residues. V was shortened by 4 bases and J by 0 bases, with 20 bases between the two germline ends. Here the CDR3 DNA reads TGCGCCAGCAGCACTCTAGCGAAGGGGGAGAGCTCCTACAATGAGCAGTTCTTC. This encodes CASSTLAKGESSYNEQFF.

V gene TRBV5-1 combines with J gene TRBJ2-5; 8 nucleotides align to TRBD2. Per germline, CDR1 SGHRS and CDR2 YFSETQ. The CDR3 sequence is 15 residues long. The V segment lost 0 bases and the J segment 1 base; nucleotides outside the gene matches: 2. The CDR3 loop is CASSLATSGQETQYF. The CDR3, as DNA: TGCGCCAGCAGCTTGGCTACTAGCGGCCAAGAGACCCAGTACTTC.

This clonotype was seen more than once but under ten times. The V call is TRBV7-2, the J call TRBJ2-3, with D perhaps matching TRBD2 (5 bases). V dropped 4 bases and J dropped 3 bases, with 14 bases sitting between them. This CDR3 is 15 amino acids long. Germline CDR1 reads SGHTA; CDR2 reads FQGNSA. The CDR3 region has the DNA TGTGCCAGCAGCTCCGGCGGGTACGGGACAGATACGCAGTATTTT. Amino acids: CASSSGGYGTDTQYF.

Remarks on this clonotype: At one end, the junction sequence differs from germline, possibly due to a read error. The rearrangement uses TRBV7-2 and TRBJ1-5; 8 bases fit TRBD1. This CDR3 is built from 14 residues. The germline V gene encodes CDR1 SGHTA and CDR2 FQGNSA. The CDR3 protein is CASSLAGGGQPQHF. In DNA form, the CDR3 reads TGTGCCAGCAGTTTAGCAGGGGGCGGTCAGCCCCAGCATTTT.

This clonotype came up a few times. This chain uses TRBV5-1 with TRBJ1-2, with D tentatively TRBD1 (5 bases). V dropped 0 bases and J dropped 8 bases, with 8 bases sitting between them. Germline values: CDR1 SGHRS, CDR2 YFSETQ. CDR3 length: 12 residues. The chain's CDR3 is CASSLEGEGYTF. The CDR3 region has the DNA TGCGCCAGCAGCTTGGAAGGGGAAGGCTACACCTTC.

The chain carries TRBV3-1 and TRBJ1-1; the D is unclear. The germline V gene has CDR1 LGHDT and CDR2 YNNKEL (reference sequence). V was cut by 1 base and J by 7 bases, with 4 bases left in between. The CDR3 consists of 11 residues. The DNA for the CDR3 is TGTGCCAGCAGCCAAGCGAATGAAGCTTTCTTT. It codes for CASSQANEAFF.

This clonotype occurred many times. Here the CDR3 reads CASSIDGRNTEAFF. The CDR3 nucleotides read TGTGCCAGTAGTATAGACGGACGGAACACTGAAGCTTTCTTT. The chain combines TRBV19 with TRBJ1-1, with D uncertain. Germline assignment: CDR1 LNHDA and CDR2 SQIVND (reference sequence). The V and J ends lost 0 bases and 1 base respectively, with 6 bases between them. This CDR3 comprises 14 residues. Based on the CDR3 plus reference TRBV19 and TRBJ1-1, the full variable domain is DGGITQSPKYLFRKEGQNVTLSCEQNLNHDAMYWYRQDPGQGLRLIYYSQIVNDFQKGDIAEGYSVSREKKESFPLTVTSAQKNPTAFYLCASSIDGRNTEAFFGQGTRLTVV.

Only a few counts were recorded for this clonotype. The V and J genes are TRBV5-1 and TRBJ2-7, with 7 bases fitting TRBD1. Germline V CDR1 and CDR2: SGHRS, YFSETQ. The junction had 6 bases not matched to a gene; V was cut back by 4 bases and J by 2 bases. CDR3 size: 14 residues. CDR3 bases: TGCGCCAGCAGCCGTATCGACAGGGCCTACGAGCAGTACGTC. Protein product: CASSRIDRAYEQYV.

This clonotype was counted at least ten times. The V and J genes are TRBV7-9 and TRBJ1-1; D ambiguous. Germline V gives CDR1 SEHNR, CDR2 FQNEAQ (reference sequence). Trimming stripped 5 bases from V and 11 bases from J, with 18 bases between. There are 13 residues in the CDR3. In DNA, the CDR3 is TGTGCCAGCAGCCCCACGACGGGCCCTTTGGCTTTCTTT. As protein: CASSPTTGPLAFF.

This clonotype was counted ten times or more. The chain couples TRBV5-1 to TRBJ2-3, with D possibly matching TRBD1 (6 bases). V lost 2 bases to trimming and J lost 6 bases, with 16 bases between them. Per germline, CDR1 SGHRS and CDR2 YFSETQ. The CDR3 sequence is 15 residues long. For the CDR3, the DNA is TGCGCCAGCAGCTTTGGACAGAGCGTAGGGGATACGCAGTATTTT. It specifies CASSFGQSVGDTQYF.

The chain carries TRBV6-2 or TRBV6-3 and TRBJ1-1, with a possible D match to TRBD1 (6 bases). This CDR3 spans 14 amino acids. Germline loops: CDR1 MNHEY, CDR2 SVGEGT. V lost 2 bases, J lost 0 bases, and 7 bases lay in between. CDR3 bases: TGTGCCAGCAGTTACGCAGGGGTGAACACTGAAGCTTTCTTT. The encoded protein is CASSYAGVNTEAFF.

This clonotype was observed a handful of times. This rearrangement joins TRBV12-3 or TRBV12-4 to TRBJ1-2; a possible D gene is TRBD1 (5 bases). The CDR3 spans 11 residues. V was trimmed by 5 bases and J by 7 bases, leaving 8 bases between them. CDR3 sequence: CASSGRAGYTF. The CDR3 DNA reads as TGTGCCAGCAGTGGCAGGGCTGGCTACACCTTC.

V and J are TRBV3-1 and TRBJ2-3; unclear D gene. With 4 bases removed from V and 3 bases from J, the gap between germline ends came to 11 bases. This CDR3 is built from 14 residues. Germline values: CDR1 LGHDT, CDR2 YNNKEL (reference sequence). The DNA for the CDR3 is TGTGCCAGCAGCCGACTCCCAGATACAGATACGCAGTATTTT. Translation gives CASSRLPDTDTQYF.